This T cell receptor (beta chain) was sequenced during a study of T cell responses to AZD1222 COVID-19 vaccine. Data came from immunoSEQ multiplex PCR; TCRdb stores just in-frame clones and leaves some out. There are 150,000 to 200,000 clones in the sample; around 94% occur only once, and approximately 0.6% lies in the top ten. This CDR3 is 15 amino acids long. The germline gives CDR1 SEHNR, CDR2 FQNEAQ (reference sequence). Trimming pared 0 bases from V and 7 bases from J, leaving 15 bases between. The clonotype comes from an adult in good health. Specimen: peripheral blood, collected on day 0 of AZD1222 vaccination. The chain carries TRBV7-9 and TRBJ1-2; D not resolved. As DNA, the CDR3 is TGTGCCAGCAGCTTAGCGCAGACCTCCACTGTTGGCTACACCTTC. Protein sequence: CASSLAQTSTVGYTF.